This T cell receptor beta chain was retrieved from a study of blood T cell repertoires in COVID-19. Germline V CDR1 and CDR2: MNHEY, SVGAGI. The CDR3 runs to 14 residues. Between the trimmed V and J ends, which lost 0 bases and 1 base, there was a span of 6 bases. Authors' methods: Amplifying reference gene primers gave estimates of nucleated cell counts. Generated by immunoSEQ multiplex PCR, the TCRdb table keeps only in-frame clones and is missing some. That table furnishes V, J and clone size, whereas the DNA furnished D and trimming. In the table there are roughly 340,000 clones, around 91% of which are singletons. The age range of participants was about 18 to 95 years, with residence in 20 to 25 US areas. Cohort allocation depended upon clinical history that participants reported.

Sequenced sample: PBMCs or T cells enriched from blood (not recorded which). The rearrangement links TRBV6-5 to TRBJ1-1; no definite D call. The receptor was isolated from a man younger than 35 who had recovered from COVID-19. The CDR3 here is CASSYSSENTEAFF. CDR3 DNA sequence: TGTGCCAGCAGTTACTCATCAGAGAACACTGAAGCTTTCTTT.